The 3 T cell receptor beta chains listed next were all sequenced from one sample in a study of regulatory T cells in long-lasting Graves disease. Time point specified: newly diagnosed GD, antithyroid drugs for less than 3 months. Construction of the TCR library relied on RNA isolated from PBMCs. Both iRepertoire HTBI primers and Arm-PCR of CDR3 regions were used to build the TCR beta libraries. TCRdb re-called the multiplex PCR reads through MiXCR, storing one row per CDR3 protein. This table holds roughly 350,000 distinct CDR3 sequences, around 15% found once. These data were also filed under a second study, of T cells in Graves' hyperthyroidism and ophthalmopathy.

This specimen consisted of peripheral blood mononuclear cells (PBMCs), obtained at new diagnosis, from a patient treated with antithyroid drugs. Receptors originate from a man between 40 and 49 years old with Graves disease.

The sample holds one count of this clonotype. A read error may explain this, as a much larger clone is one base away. CDR3 DNA sequence: TGTGCCAGCTCACCGCCAGCGACTTGGGGTGAGCAGTACTTC. This translates into CASSPPATWGEQYF. The V call is TRBV18, the J call TRBJ2-7; D call uncertain. The V end lost 3 bases, the J end lost 7 bases, and 16 bases lay between the germline ends. Germline CDR1 and CDR2: KGHSH and LQKENI. The CDR3 covers 14 residues.

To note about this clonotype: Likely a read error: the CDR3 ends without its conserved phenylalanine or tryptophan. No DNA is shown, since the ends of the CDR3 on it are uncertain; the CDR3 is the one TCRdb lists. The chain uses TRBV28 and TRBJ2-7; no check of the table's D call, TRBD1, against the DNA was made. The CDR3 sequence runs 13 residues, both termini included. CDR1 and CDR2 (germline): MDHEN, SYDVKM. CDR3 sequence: CASSSGQGGGGGG.

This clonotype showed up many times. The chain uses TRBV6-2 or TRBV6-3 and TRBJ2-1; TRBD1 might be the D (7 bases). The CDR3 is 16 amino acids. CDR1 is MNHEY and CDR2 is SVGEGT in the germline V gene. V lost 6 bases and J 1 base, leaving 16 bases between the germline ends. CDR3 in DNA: TGTGCCAGCAGGGAGGGACAGAGCTATTCCTACAATGAGCAGTTCTTC. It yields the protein CASREGQSYSYNEQFF.